The entry that follows covers one TCR beta chain sequence. Its antigen is unidentified. Aged 18 to 65, the patients had hyperthyroidism that was newly diagnosed and had lasted under 2 months. RNA transcripts yielded amplified TCR beta CDR3 regions. TCR CDR3 regions were first amplified by RT-PCR with HTBI primers. One entry per CDR3 protein, called by TCRdb with MiXCR from the multiplex PCR reads. The table lists a few hundred thousand distinct CDR3 sequences, 18% of them singletons, with 44% in the top ten. The sample is drawn from a study of T cells in Graves' hyperthyroidism and ophthalmopathy. The study, taken as a whole, reports: Stable hyperthyroidism was told apart from ophthalmopathy by a model built on 13 V-J features.

The sample comprised blood. The sequence was obtained from a man aged 35-49 years with Graves' hyperthyroidism.

The CDR3 nucleotides are TGCAGTGCTAGACCAGGGGCACCCTCCTACAATGAGCAGTTCTTC. Translated, it gives CSARPGAPSYNEQFF. The genes are TRBV20-1 and TRBJ2-1; possible D gene TRBD1, 6 bases. The CDR3 loop spans 15 amino acids. Trimming cost V 2 bases and J 0 bases, with 11 bases left between them. The germline gives CDR1 DFQATT, CDR2 SNEGSKA (reference sequence).